The present T cell receptor (beta chain) was sequenced within a study of T cell repertoires in cytomegalovirus infection. This clonotype has more than one count but fewer than ten. Its specificity is unknown. From the reads, TCRdb called clonotypes with MiXCR, one entry per CDR3 protein. The repertoire has roughly 730,000 distinct CDR3 sequences, roughly 30% of them found once; the top ten carry approximately 18%. Trimming shortened V by 9 bases and J by 4 bases, and 10 bases separated the two germline ends. Germline values: CDR1 MNHEY, CDR2 SMNVEV (reference sequence). The CDR3 has 13 amino acids. The specimen comprised cultured PBMCs, sampled from culture after CMV antigen stimulation. This sequence originates from a human donor in good health (CMV status not recorded). Some clones in this sample may be carry-over from other donors' samples. The V and J genes are TRBV27 and TRBJ2-6; no reliable D call. CDR3 nucleotides: TGTGCCAGTTTGGCGCTGGGGGCCAACGTCCTGACTTTC. Its translation is CASLALGANVLTF.